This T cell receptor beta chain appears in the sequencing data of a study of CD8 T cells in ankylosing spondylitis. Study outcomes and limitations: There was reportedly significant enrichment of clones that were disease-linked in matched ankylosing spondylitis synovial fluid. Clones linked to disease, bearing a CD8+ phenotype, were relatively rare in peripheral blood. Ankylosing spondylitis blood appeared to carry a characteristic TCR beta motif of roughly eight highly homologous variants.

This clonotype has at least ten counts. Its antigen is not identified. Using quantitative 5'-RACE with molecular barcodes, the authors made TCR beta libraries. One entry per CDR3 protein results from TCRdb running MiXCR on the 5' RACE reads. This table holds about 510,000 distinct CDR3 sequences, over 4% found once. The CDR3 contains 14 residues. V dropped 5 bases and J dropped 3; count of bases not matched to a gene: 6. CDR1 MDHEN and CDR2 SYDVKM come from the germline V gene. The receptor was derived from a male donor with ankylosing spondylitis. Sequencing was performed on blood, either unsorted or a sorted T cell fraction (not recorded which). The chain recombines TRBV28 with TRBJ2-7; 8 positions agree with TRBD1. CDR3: CASSTPGQDYEQYF. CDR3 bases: TGTGCCAGCAGTACCCCGGGACAGGACTACGAGCAGTACTTC.